These 17 T cell receptor beta chains were sequenced from one sample in a study of memory CD4+ T cells and cytomegalovirus serostatus. The sort gate was single viable CD3+CD4+CD8-CD45RO+ cells for memory CD4+ T cells. Assay: immunoSEQ multiplex PCR; the TCRdb copy retains only in-frame clones and omits some. The table has 35,000 to 55,000 clones, about 80% seen once; the top ten hold more than 1.5%. Sequencing input: memory CD4+ T cells from blood. Receptors were obtained from an adult in good health and CMV-seronegative.

The V gene is TRBV18, the J gene TRBJ1-2, with 9 bases lining up with TRBD1. The germline V gene has CDR1 KGHSH and CDR2 LQKENI. This CDR3 has 16 amino acids. V was pared by 3 bases and J by 3 bases, with 8 bases of the junction left unmatched. The CDR3 DNA sequence: TGTGCCAGCTCACCTCCGGGACAGGGACGGTACTATGGCTACACCTTC. Translation: CASSPPGQGRYYGYTF.

In this sample, this clone turned up a few times. V usage is TRBV11-2 and J usage is TRBJ2-7, with no clear D. Trimming took off 0 bases at V and 6 bases at J, with 6 bases between the two ends. The CDR3 contains 12 residues. Germline V lookup: CDR1 SGHAT, CDR2 FQNNGV. The CDR3 loop reads CASSLDLAEQYF. CDR3 sequence (DNA): TGTGCCAGCAGCTTAGATTTGGCCGAGCAGTACTTC.

The chain has TRBV29-1 and TRBJ1-1; TRBD1 is a possible D gene (6 bases). V shed 4 bases and J shed 4 bases, with 13 bases lying between them. This CDR3 spans 13 amino acids. CDR1 SQVTM and CDR2 ANQGSEA come from the germline V gene. CDR3 residues: CSVVRGAGTEAFF. CDR3 nucleotide sequence: TGCAGCGTTGTTAGGGGGGCAGGCACTGAAGCTTTCTTT.

The rearrangement uses TRBV28 and TRBJ2-5, with unresolved D. Germline assignment: CDR1 MDHEN and CDR2 SYDVKM. With 4 bases removed from V and 5 bases from J, the gap between germline ends came to 11 bases. This CDR3 comprises 13 residues. The CDR3 region is CASSSFVRETQYF. CDR3 DNA: TGTGCCAGCAGTTCGTTCGTAAGGGAGACCCAGTACTTC. Full variable domain (outside the CDR3, taken from reference TRBV28 and TRBJ2-5): DVKVTQSSRYLVKRTGEKVFLECVQDMDHENMFWYRQDPGLGLRLIYFSYDVKMKEKGDIPEGYSVSREKKERFSLILESASTNQTSMYLCASSSFVRETQYFGPGTRLLVL.

V gene TRBV6-6 combines with J gene TRBJ2-3; D uncertain. V lost 7 bases and J lost 2, with 16 bases in between. CDR3 length: 15 residues. CDR1 is MNHNY and CDR2 is SVGAGI in the germline V gene (reference sequence). DNA for the CDR3: TGTGCCAGCAAATATACCCCCGACCCCACAGATACGCAGTATTTT. Protein product: CASKYTPDPTDTQYF.

V gene TRBV5-6 combines with J gene TRBJ2-3; D is possibly TRBD2 (6 bases). The CDR3 runs 14 residues. CDR1 and CDR2 (germline): SGHDT, YYEEEE. V shed 5 bases and J shed 2 bases, with 12 bases lying between them. The CDR3 DNA reads TGTGCCAGCAGGTCGCTAGCGAACACAGATACGCAGTATTTT. Its translation is CASRSLANTDTQYF.

This clone has more than one count but fewer than ten. V is TRBV18 and J is TRBJ1-6; 8 positions agree with TRBD1. Looked up from germline, CDR1 is KGHSH and CDR2 is LQKENI. The CDR3 is 16 residues long. With 5 bases clipped from V and 8 bases from J, the junction kept 11 bases outside the gene matches. This CDR3 is CASSAGTGRSDSPLHF. Here the CDR3 DNA reads TGTGCCAGCTCAGCCGGGACAGGTCGATCGGATTCACCCCTCCACTTT.

The chain has TRBV7-2 and TRBJ2-5; 8 nucleotides agree with TRBD2. CDR3 length equals 14 residues. The junction had 8 bases not matched to a gene; V was cut back by 5 bases and J by 6 bases. CDR1 SGHTA and CDR2 FQGNSA come from the germline V gene. CDR3 loop: CASSPGGGRQTQYF. The CDR3 region has the DNA TGTGCCAGCAGCCCCGGGGGGGGTCGGCAGACCCAGTACTTC.

CDR3 nucleotide sequence: TGTGCCAGCGCAGGGGGGTCCTATGGCTACACCTTC. It is translated as CASAGGSYGYTF. The chain uses TRBV7-9 and TRBJ1-2; 7 nucleotides agree with TRBD1. The CDR3 has 12 residues. In germline, CDR1 is SEHNR, CDR2 FQNEAQ (reference sequence). V lost 8 bases to trimming and J lost 4 bases; unmatched junction nucleotides: 4.

The chain links TRBV11-2 to TRBJ2-7; the D is unclear. CDR1 and CDR2 (germline): SGHAT, FQNNGV. The CDR3 totals 15 residues. V lost 1 base and J lost 6, with 16 bases in between. CDR3 nucleotides: TGTGCCAGCAGCTTAGGGTCGATATCCTCGTCCGAGCAGTACTTC. This translates into CASSLGSISSSEQYF.

The chain couples TRBV6-5 to TRBJ2-2; D may be TRBD2 (5 bases). Germline values: CDR1 MNHEY, CDR2 SVGAGI. Trimming shortened V by 6 bases and J by 8 bases, and 13 bases separated the two germline ends. This CDR3 has 13 amino acids. The CDR3 nucleotides read TGTGCCAGCAGCCGCCGGGAACCAGGGGAGCTGTTTTTT. Protein: CASSRREPGELFF.

This chain uses TRBV9 with TRBJ2-1, with 8 bases matching TRBD1. The CDR3 is 14 amino acids. Germline V gene sequence: CDR1 SGDLS, CDR2 YYNGEE. J lost 4 bases, V lost 0 bases, and 0 bases had no gene match. The CDR3 nucleotides are TGTGCCAGCAGCGTAGGGGACAGGTACAATGAGCAGTTCTTC. Protein: CASSVGDRYNEQFF.

This sequence joins TRBV29-1 and TRBJ2-1; 7 bases map to TRBD1. The CDR3 is 12 amino acids. The germline V gene encodes CDR1 SQVTM and CDR2 ANQGSEA. V shed 7 bases, J shed 10 bases, and the junction held 10 bases outside the gene matches. The CDR3 loop reads CSAAGGRWEQFF. DNA of the CDR3: TGCAGCGCAGCAGGGGGACGCTGGGAGCAGTTCTTC.

This rearrangement joins TRBV18 to TRBJ2-3; 9 bases are a match to TRBD2. CDR3 length: 17 amino acids. Germline V gene lookup returns CDR1 KGHSH and CDR2 LQKENI. The trim removed 3 bases at V and 2 bases at J, leaving 9 bases unmatched. The CDR3 reads CASSPAPLAGNTDTQYF. As DNA, the CDR3 is TGTGCCAGCTCACCGGCGCCTCTAGCGGGGAACACAGATACGCAGTATTTT.

The sample holds a few counts of this clone. The V and J genes are TRBV4-2 and TRBJ2-5; no clear D. Germline CDR1 reads LGHNA; CDR2 reads YNFKEQ. The CDR3 length is 14 residues. The V and J ends lost 1 base and 2 bases respectively, with 8 bases between them. CDR3 in DNA: TGTGCCAGCAGCCAAGTACCAGATCAAGAGACCCAGTACTTC. It is translated as CASSQVPDQETQYF.

J is TRBJ1-5 and V is TRBV6-6, with TRBD1 identical over 9 bases. The germline V gene encodes CDR1 MNHNY and CDR2 SVGAGI (reference sequence). Trimming took 5 bases from V and 7 from J; bases not matched to a gene: 6. This CDR3 region has 14 residues. CDR3 in DNA: TGTGCCAGCAGTGACAGGGGGGCAGGACAGCCCCAGCATTTT. It yields the protein CASSDRGAGQPQHF.

The chain couples TRBV5-1 to TRBJ2-7, with a weak D call TRBD2 (5 bases). V was trimmed by 4 bases and J by 4 bases, leaving 15 bases between them. Germline CDR1 is SGHRS and CDR2 is YFSETQ. The CDR3 consists of 14 residues. The CDR3 protein is CASSVEGKLYEQYF. CDR3 nucleotides: TGCGCCAGCAGCGTCGAGGGTAAACTTTACGAGCAGTACTTC.